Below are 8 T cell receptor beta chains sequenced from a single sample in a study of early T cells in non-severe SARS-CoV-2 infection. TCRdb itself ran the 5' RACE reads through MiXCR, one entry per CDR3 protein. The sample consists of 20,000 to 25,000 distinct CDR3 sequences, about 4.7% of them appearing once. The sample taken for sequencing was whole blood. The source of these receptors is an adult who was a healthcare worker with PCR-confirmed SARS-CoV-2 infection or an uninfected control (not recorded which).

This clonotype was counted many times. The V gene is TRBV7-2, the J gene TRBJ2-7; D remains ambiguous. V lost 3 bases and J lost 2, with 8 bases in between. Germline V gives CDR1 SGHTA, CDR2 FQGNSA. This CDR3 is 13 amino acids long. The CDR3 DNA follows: TGTGCCAGCAGCTTGGCGGCCACCTACGAGCAGTACTTC. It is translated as CASSLAATYEQYF.

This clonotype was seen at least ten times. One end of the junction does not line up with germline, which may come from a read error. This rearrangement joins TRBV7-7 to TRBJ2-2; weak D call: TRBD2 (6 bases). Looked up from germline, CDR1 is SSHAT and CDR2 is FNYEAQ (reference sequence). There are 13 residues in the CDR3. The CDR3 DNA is TGTGCTAGCAGCTTAGCGGCGGAGGGAGAGCTGTTTTTT. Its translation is CASSLAAEGELFF. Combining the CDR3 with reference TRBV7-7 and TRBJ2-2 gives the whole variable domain GAGVSQSPRYKVTKRGQDVTLRCDPISSHATLYWYQQALGQGPEFLTYFNYEAQPDKSGLPSDRFSAERPEGSISTLTIQRTEQRDSAMYRCASSLAAEGELFFGEGSRLTVL.

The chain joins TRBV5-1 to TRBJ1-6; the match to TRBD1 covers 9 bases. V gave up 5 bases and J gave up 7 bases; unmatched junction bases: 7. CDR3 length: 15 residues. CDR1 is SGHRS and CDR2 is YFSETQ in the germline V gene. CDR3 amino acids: CASRDDRGMNSPLHF. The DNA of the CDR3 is TGCGCCAGCAGGGACGACAGGGGGATGAATTCACCCCTCCACTTT. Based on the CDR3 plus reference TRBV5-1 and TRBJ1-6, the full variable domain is KAGVTQTPRYLIKTRGQQVTLSCSPISGHRSVSWYQQTPGQGLQFLFEYFSETQRNKGNFPGRFSGRQFSNSRSEMNVSTLELGDSALYLCASRDDRGMNSPLHFGNGTRLTVT.

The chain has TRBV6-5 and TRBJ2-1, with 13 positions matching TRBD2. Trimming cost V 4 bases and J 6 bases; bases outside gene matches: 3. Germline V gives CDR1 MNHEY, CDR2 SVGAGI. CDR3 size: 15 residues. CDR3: CASSSGTSGANEQFF. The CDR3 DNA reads TGTGCCAGCAGTTCCGGGACTAGCGGGGCCAATGAGCAGTTCTTC.

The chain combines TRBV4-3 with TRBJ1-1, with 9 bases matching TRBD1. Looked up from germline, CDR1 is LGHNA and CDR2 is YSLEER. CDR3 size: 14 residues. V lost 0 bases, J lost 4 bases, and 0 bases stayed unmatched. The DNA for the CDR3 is TGCGCCAGCAGCCAAGAACAGGGGGCCACTGAAGCTTTCTTT. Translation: CASSQEQGATEAFF.

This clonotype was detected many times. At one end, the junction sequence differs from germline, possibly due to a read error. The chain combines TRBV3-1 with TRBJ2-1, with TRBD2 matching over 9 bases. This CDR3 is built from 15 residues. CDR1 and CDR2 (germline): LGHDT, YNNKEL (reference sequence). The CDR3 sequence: CASTQPRGGPSKQFF. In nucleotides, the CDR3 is TGTGCCAGCACCCAACCGCGGGGGGGGCCGAGTAAGCAGTTCTTC.

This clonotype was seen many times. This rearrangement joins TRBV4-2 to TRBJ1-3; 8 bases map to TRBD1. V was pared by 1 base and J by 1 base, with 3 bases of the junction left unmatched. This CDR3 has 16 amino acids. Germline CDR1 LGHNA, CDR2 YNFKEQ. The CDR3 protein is CASSQGQGMSGNTIYF. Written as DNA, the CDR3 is TGTGCCAGCAGCCAAGGACAGGGGATGTCTGGAAACACCATATATTTT.

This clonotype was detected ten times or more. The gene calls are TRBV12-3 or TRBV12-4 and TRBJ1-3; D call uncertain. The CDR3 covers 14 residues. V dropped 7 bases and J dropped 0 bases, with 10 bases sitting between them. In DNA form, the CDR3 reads TGTGCCAGCACCTATGGGGTCTCTGGAAACACCATATATTTT. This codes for CASTYGVSGNTIYF.